The clone carrying this T cell receptor (beta chain) occurred many times. Indicated time point: patch test 1, 2 weeks after DPC sensitization. Treatment reported: therapeutic diphenylcyclopropenone sensitization with weekly scalp DPC. One entry per CDR3 protein results from TCRdb running MiXCR on the RACE reads. The repertoire holds 75,000 to 90,000 distinct CDR3 sequences, with around 7.8% as singletons. This sample was taken from a study of human T cells and chemical hapten exposure. Study-wide background: Patch tests applied 0.01% DPC to the upper back, read at 6 days.

CDR1 and CDR2 from the germline V gene are SNHLY and FYNNEI. The V end lost 7 bases, the J end lost 2 bases, and 14 bases lay between the germline ends. The CDR3 covers 14 residues. This rearrangement joins TRBV2 to TRBJ2-5, with D unclear. The sequencing here drew on whole blood, taken in connection with sensitization to the hapten diphenylcyclopropenone (DPC). The source of this sequence is a woman between 25 and 40 years old with alopecia areata. Some clones in this sample may be carry-over from other donors' samples. The CDR3 protein is CASKPGGPQETQYF. The DNA for the CDR3 is TGTGCCAGCAAACCGGGTGGACCTCAAGAGACCCAGTACTTC.